This T cell receptor (beta chain) was sequenced for a study of early T cells in non-severe SARS-CoV-2 infection. This clonotype has ten or more counts. TCRdb ran MiXCR on the 5' RACE reads and lists one entry per CDR3 protein. The sample lists some 63,000 distinct CDR3 sequences, about an eighth occurring once. The CDR3 spans 16 residues. With V trimmed by 0 bases and J by 4 bases, 4 bases remained unmatched. Per germline, CDR1 LGHDT and CDR2 YNNKEL (reference sequence). The V gene is TRBV3-1, the J gene TRBJ2-1; 9 bases match TRBD2. This TCR came from an adult who was a healthcare worker with PCR-confirmed SARS-CoV-2 infection or an uninfected control (not recorded which). Sequenced: whole blood. CDR3 in DNA: TGTGCCAGCAGCCAAGATGCCAGCGGGGGGTACAATGAGCAGTTCTTC. Translated, it gives CASSQDASGGYNEQFF.